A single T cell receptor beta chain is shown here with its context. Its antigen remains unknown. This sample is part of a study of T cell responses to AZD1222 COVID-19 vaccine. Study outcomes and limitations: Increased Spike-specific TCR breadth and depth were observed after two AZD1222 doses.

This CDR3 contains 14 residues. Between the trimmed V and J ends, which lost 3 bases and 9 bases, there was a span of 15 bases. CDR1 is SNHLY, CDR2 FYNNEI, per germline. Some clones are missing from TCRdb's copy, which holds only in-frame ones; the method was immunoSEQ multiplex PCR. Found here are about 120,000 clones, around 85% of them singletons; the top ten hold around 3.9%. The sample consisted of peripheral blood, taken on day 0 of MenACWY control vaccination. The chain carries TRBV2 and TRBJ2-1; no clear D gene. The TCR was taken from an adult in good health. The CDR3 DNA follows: TGTGCCAGCAGTGATGCGCGGAGAAGAAGTGAGCAGTTCTTC. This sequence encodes CASSDARRRSEQFF. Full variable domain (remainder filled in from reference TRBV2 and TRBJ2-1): EPEVTQTPSHQVTQMGQEVILRCVPISNHLYFYWYRQILGQKVEFLVSFYNNEISEKSEIFDDQFSVERPDGSNFTLKIRSTKLEDSAMYFCASSDARRRSEQFFGPGTRLTVL.